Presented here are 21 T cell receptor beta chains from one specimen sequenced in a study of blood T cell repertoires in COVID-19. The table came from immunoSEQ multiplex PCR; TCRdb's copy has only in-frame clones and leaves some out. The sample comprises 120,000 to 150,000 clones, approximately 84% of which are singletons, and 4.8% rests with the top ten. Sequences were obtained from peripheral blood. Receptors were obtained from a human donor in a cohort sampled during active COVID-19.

This CDR3 reads CSASVGGYETQYF. The CDR3 DNA is TGCAGTGCGAGTGTCGGGGGGTACGAGACCCAGTACTTC. The chain carries TRBV20-1 and TRBJ2-5, with 7 positions matching TRBD2. The CDR3 is made up of 13 amino acids. V was clipped by 6 bases and J by 5 bases; unmatched bases: 9. Germline V lookup: CDR1 DFQATT, CDR2 SNEGSKA (reference sequence).

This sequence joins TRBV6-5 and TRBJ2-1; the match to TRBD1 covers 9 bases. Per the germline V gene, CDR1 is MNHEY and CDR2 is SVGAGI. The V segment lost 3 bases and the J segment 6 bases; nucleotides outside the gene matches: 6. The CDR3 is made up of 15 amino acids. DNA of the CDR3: TGTGCCAGCAGTTATTCGGACAGGGGCCTCAATGAGCAGTTCTTC. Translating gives CASSYSDRGLNEQFF.

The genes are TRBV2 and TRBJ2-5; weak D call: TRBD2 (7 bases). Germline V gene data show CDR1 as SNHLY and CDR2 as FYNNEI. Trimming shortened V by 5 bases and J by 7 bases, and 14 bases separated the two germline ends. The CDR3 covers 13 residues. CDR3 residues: CASSPGGGGTQYF. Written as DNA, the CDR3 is TGTGCCAGCAGTCCGGGGGGCGGTGGGACCCAGTACTTC.

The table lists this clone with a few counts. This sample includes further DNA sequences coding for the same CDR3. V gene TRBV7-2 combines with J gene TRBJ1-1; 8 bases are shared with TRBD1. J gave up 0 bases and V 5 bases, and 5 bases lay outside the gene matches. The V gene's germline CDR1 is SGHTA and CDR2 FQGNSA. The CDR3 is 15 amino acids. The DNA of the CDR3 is TGTGCCAGCAGCCCGAACAGGGGGATGAACACTGAAGCTTTCTTT. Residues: CASSPNRGMNTEAFF.

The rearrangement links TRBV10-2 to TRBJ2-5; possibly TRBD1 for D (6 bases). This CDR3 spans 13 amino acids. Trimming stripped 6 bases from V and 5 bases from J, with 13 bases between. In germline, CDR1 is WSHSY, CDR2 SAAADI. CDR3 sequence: CASSQGPRETQYF. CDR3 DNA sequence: TGCGCCAGCAGCCAGGGGCCTCGGGAGACCCAGTACTTC.

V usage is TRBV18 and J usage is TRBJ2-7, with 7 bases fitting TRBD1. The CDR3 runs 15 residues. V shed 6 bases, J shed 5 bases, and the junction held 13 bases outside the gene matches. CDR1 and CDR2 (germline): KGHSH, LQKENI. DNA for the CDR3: TGTGCCAGCTCCCCAAGACAGGGTGGGCGCGACGAGCAGTACGTC. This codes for CASSPRQGGRDEQYV.

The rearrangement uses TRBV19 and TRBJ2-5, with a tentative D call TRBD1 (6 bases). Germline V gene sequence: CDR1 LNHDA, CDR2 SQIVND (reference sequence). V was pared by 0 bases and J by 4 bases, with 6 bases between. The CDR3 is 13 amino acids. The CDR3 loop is CASSIDRGETQYF. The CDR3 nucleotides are TGTGCCAGTAGTATAGACAGGGGAGAGACCCAGTACTTC. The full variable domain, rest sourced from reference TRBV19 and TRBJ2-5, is DGGITQSPKYLFRKEGQNVTLSCEQNLNHDAMYWYRQDPGQGLRLIYYSQIVNDFQKGDIAEGYSVSREKKESFPLTVTSAQKNPTAFYLCASSIDRGETQYFGPGTRLLVL.

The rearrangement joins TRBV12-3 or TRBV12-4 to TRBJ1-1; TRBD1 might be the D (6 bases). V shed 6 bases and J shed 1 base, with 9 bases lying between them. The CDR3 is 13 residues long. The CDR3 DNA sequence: TGTGCCAGCAGGCTCAGGGGGAACACTGAAGCTTTCTTT. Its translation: CASRLRGNTEAFF.

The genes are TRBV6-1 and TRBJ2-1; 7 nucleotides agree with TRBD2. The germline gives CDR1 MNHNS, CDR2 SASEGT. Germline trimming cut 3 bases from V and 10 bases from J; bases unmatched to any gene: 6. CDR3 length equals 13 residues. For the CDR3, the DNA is TGTGCCAGCAGTGACACAGCGGGAAGAGAGCAGTTCTTC. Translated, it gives CASSDTAGREQFF.

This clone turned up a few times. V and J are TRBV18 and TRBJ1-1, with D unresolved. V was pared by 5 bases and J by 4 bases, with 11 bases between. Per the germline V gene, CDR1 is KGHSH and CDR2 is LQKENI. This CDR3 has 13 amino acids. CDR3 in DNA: TGTGCCAGCTCAGGCGAGGGTCTCACTGAAGCTTTCTTT. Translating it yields CASSGEGLTEAFF.

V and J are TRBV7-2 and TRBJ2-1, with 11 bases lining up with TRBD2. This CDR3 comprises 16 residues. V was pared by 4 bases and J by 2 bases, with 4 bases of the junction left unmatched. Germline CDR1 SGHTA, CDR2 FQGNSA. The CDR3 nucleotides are TGTGCCAGCAGCTCCCGACTAGCGGGGCCCTACAATGAGCAGTTCTTC. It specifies CASSSRLAGPYNEQFF.

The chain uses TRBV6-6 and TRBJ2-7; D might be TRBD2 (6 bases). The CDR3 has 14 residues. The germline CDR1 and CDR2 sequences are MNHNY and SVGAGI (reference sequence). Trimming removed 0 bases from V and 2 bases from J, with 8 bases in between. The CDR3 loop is CASSYSSGAYEQYV. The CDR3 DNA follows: TGTGCCAGCAGTTACTCTAGCGGAGCCTACGAGCAGTACGTC.

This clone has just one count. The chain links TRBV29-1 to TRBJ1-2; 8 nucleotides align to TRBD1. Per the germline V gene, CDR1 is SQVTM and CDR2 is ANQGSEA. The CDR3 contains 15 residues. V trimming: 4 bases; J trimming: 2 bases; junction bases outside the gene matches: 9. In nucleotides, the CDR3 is TGCAGCGTTGGGGCAGGGGGCGAAGTAAACTATGGCTACACCTTC. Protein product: CSVGAGGEVNYGYTF.

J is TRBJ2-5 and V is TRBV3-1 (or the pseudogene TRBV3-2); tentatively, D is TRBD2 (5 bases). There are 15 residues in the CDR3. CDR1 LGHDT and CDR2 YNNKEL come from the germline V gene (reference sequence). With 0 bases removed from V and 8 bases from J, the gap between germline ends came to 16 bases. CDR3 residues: CASSQDRNRGYTQYF. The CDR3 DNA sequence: TGTGCCAGCAGCCAAGATAGAAACCGCGGGTATACCCAGTACTTC.

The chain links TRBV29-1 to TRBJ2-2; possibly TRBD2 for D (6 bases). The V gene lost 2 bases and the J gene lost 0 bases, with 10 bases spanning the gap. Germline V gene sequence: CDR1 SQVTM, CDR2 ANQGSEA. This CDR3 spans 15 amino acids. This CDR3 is CSVETGSSNTGELFF. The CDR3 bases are TGCAGCGTTGAAACCGGGAGCTCGAACACCGGGGAGCTGTTTTTT.

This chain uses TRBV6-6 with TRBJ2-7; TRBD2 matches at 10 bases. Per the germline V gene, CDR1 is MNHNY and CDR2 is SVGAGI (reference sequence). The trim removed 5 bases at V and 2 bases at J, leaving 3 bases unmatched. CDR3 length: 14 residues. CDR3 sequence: CASSRAGGPYEQYV. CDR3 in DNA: TGTGCCAGCAGTAGAGCGGGAGGGCCCTACGAGCAGTACGTC.

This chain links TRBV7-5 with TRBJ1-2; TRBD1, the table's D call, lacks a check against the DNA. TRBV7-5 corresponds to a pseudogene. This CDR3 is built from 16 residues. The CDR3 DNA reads TGTGCCAGACCTCCCTTGGTACAGGGGGCTGGATATGGCTACACCTTC. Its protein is CARPPLVQGAGYGYTF.

The CDR3 DNA follows: TGCAGCGTTGAAGATAAAGACAGGGGGTTAGGCTACACCTTC. As protein: CSVEDKDRGLGYTF. This chain uses TRBV29-1 with TRBJ1-2; 9 positions agree with TRBD1. V shed 0 bases and J 8 bases; nucleotides not matched to a gene: 7. The CDR3 spans 14 residues. The germline V gene encodes CDR1 SQVTM and CDR2 ANQGSEA.

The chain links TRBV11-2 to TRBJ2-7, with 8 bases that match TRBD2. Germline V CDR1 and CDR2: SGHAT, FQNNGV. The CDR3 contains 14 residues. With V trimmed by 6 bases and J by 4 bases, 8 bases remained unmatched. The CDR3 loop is CASRPARGRYEQYV. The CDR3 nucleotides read TGTGCCAGCAGACCGGCGCGCGGGAGGTACGAGCAGTACGTC.

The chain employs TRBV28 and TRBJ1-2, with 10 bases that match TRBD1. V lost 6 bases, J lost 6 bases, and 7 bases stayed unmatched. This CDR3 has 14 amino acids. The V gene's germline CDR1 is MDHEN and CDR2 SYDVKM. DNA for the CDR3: TGTGCCAGCAGGGGCACCGGGACAGGGGATGGCTACACCTTC. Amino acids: CASRGTGTGDGYTF.

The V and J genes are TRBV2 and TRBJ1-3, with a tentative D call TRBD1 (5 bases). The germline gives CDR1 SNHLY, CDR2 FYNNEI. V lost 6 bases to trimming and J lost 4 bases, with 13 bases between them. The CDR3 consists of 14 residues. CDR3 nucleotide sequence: TGTGCCAGCAGGGGGCAGGCCGGGGGAAACACCATATATTTT. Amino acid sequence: CASRGQAGGNTIYF.